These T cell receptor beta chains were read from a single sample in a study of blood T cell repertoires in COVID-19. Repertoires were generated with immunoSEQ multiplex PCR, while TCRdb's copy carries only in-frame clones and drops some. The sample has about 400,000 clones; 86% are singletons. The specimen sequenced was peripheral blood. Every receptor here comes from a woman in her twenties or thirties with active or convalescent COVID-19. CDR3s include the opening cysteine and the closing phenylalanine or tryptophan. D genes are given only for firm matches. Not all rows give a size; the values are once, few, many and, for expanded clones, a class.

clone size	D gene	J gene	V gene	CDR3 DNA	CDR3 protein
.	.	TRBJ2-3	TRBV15	TGTGCCACCAGCAGGGACATTTTAGTCACAGATACGCAGTATTTT	CATSRDILVTDTQYF
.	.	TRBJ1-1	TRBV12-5	TGTGCTAGTGGCGCGGGAGGGGCCCCTGAAGCTTTCTTT	CASGAGGAPEAFF
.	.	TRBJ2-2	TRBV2	TGTGCCAGCCATACCCCCAGGGACACCGGGGAGCTGTTTTTT	CASHTPRDTGELFF
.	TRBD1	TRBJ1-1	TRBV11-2	TGTGCCAGCAGCTTAAGGGACAGAAACACTGAAGCTTTCTTT	CASSLRDRNTEAFF
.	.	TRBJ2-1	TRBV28	TGTGCCAGCAGTTCTTCAGGGCATTCAACCTACAATGAGCAGTTCTTC	CASSSSGHSTYNEQFF
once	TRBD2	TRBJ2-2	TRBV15	TGTGCCACCAGCAGAGTGTCAGGGACTAAAGAGGACGGGGAGCTGTTTTTT	CATSRVSGTKEDGELFF
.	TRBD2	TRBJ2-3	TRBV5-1	TGCGCCAGCAGCTTGGACGGGGGAGGGAGCACAGATACGCAGTATTTT	CASSLDGGGSTDTQYF
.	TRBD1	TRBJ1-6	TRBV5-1	TGCGCCAGCAGCGCACGGACAGGAGGAAATTCACCCCTCCACTTT	CASSARTGGNSPLHF
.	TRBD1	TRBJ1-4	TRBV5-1	TGCGCCAGCAGCTTAAGACCCGGGACAGGGGGCACACCTAATGAAAAACTGTTTTTT	CASSLRPGTGGTPNEKLFF
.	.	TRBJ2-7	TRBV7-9	TGTGCCAGCAGCTTAGTTTCGGGAGAGGGAGCCTACGAGCAGTACTTC	CASSLVSGEGAYEQYF
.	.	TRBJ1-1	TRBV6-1	TGTGCCAGCAGTGAAGATACAGTTGAAGCTTTCTTT	CASSEDTVEAFF
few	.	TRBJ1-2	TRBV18	TGTGCCAGCTCACCTGCGGACACTCGTGGCTACACCTTC	CASSPADTRGYTF
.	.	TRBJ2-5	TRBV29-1	TGCAGCGTTGAAGGTTTGACAGAAGAGACCCAGTACTTC	CSVEGLTEETQYF
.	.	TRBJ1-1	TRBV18	TGTGCCAGCTCACCAAATCAACAGGGCCTTCATGAAGCTTTCTTT	CASSPNQQGLHEAFF
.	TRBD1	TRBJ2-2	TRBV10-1	TGCGCCAGCAGTACAGGGGGCGTGAACACCGGGGAGCTGTTTTTT	CASSTGGVNTGELFF
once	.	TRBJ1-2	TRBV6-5	TGTGCCAGCAGTTACTCCCTCTTTCGGCCGGAGGGTGGCTACACCTTC	CASSYSLFRPEGGYTF
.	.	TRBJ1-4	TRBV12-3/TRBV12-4	TGTGCCAGCAGAAACAGGGCTAATGAAAAACTGTTTTTT	CASRNRANEKLFF
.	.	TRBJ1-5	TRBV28	TGTGCCAGCAGTGGGGGGGAGTTGTATAGCAATCAGCCCCAGCATTTT	CASSGGELYSNQPQHF
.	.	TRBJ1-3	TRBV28	TGTGCCAGCAGTTTTGGCAGCAGGTCTGGAAACACCATATATTTT	CASSFGSRSGNTIYF
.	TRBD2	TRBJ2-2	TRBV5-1	TGCGCCAGCAGCTTGACTCGACTAGCAGTCGACACCGGGGAGCTGTTTTTT	CASSLTRLAVDTGELFF
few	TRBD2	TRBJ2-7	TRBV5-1	TGCGCCAGCAAAACTAGCGGGAGTTGGTACGAGCAGTACTTC	CASKTSGSWYEQYF
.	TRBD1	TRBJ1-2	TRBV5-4	TGTGCCAGCAGCTTGGGGTCGACAGGGGGGTATGGCTACACCTTC	CASSLGSTGGYGYTF
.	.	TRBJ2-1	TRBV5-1	TGCGCCAGCAGCCAGGTACCTCCTTACAATGAGCAGTTCTTC	CASSQVPPYNEQFF
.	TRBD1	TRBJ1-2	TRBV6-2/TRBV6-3	TGTGCCAGCAGTTTCGGACAGGGAAGACGAGGCTACACCTTC	CASSFGQGRRGYTF
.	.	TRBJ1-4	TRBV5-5	TGTGCCAGCAGCTTGGGTCCTGAGGGAGAAAAACTGTTTTTT	CASSLGPEGEKLFF
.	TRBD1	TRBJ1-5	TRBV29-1	TGCAGCGTCCAAAGGGACAGGGCCCAGCCCCAGCATTTT	CSVQRDRAQPQHF